Below are 7 T cell receptor beta chains sequenced from a single sample in a study of neurological immune-mediated disorders. TCRdb ran MiXCR on the 5' RACE reads and lists one entry per CDR3 protein. The sample comprises under 70,000 distinct CDR3 sequences, 3.2% of which are singletons, and more than 4.5% rests with the top ten. Specimen: PBMCs. These receptors all stem from a woman between 50 and 59 years old with multiple sclerosis.

This clonotype has a count of ten or more. This may be a read error: a much more frequent sequence differs by one nucleotide. The V call is TRBV6-6, the J call TRBJ2-2, with no clear D. V was clipped by 6 bases and J by 1 base, with 3 bases between them. CDR1 is MNHNY, CDR2 SVGAGI, per germline (reference sequence). This CDR3 has 12 residues. CDR3 amino acids: CASRGNTGELFF. The CDR3 DNA sequence: TGTGCCAGCAGAGGGAACACCGGGGAGCTGTTTTTT.

This clonotype was seen repeatedly, ten times or more. The J gene is TRBJ1-5, the V gene TRBV28, with unresolved D. Germline V gives CDR1 MDHEN, CDR2 SYDVKM. This CDR3 contains 15 residues. Trimming stripped 2 bases from V and 6 bases from J, with 14 bases between. The DNA of the CDR3 is TGTGCCAGCAGTTTAGCCGGGAGAAGGCGTCAGCCCCAGCATTTT. It translates to CASSLAGRRRQPQHF.

This clonotype was counted many times. The gene calls are TRBV20-1 and TRBJ1-1; D may be TRBD1 (6 bases). The CDR3 covers 14 residues. Germline V CDR1 and CDR2: DFQATT, SNEGSKA (reference sequence). The ends were cut back, 1 base at V and 1 base at J, with 10 bases in the middle. The CDR3 region is CSARGGTTNTEAFF. As DNA, the CDR3 is TGCAGTGCTAGAGGAGGGACAACGAACACTGAAGCTTTCTTT.

Many counts were recorded for this clonotype. This chain uses TRBV5-1 with TRBJ2-5; D ambiguous. The V gene's germline CDR1 is SGHRS and CDR2 YFSETQ. The CDR3 sequence is 15 residues long. V lost 3 bases, J lost 1 base, and 13 bases lay in between. The CDR3 DNA reads TGCGCCAGCAGCTCACTATTAGGACCCCAAGAGACCCAGTACTTC. Translated: CASSSLLGPQETQYF.

In its sample, this clonotype was seen many times. The rearrangement joins TRBV12-3 or TRBV12-4 to TRBJ1-1, with a tentative D call TRBD1 (5 bases). The CDR3 is 15 residues long. The V gene lost 3 bases and the J gene lost 1 base, with 12 bases spanning the gap. DNA of the CDR3: TGTGCCAGCAGTTTGTTGTTGACAGAGAACACTGAAGCTTTCTTT. Translated, it gives CASSLLLTENTEAFF.

Ten or more counts support this clonotype. The chain carries TRBV15 and TRBJ2-1, with D hard to call. This CDR3 has 15 amino acids. Germline lookup yields CDR1 LNHNV and CDR2 YYDKDF (reference sequence). Trimming stripped 3 bases from V and 4 bases from J, with 13 bases between. The CDR3 protein is CATSSMVVGYNEQFF. In nucleotides, the CDR3 is TGTGCCACCAGCAGCATGGTTGTGGGATACAATGAGCAGTTCTTC. The full variable domain, with the rest looked up from reference TRBV15 and TRBJ2-1, is DAMVIQNPRYQVTQFGKPVTLSCSQTLNHNVMYWYQQKSSQAPKLLFHYYDKDFNNEADTPDNFQSRRPNTSFCFLDIRSPGLGDTAMYLCATSSMVVGYNEQFFGPGTRLTVL.

This clonotype was counted many times. The V call is TRBV5-1, the J call TRBJ2-5, with D tentatively TRBD2 (6 bases). The V gene lost 4 bases and the J gene lost 4 bases, with 14 bases spanning the gap. This CDR3 contains 14 residues. Germline V CDR1 and CDR2: SGHRS, YFSETQ. The DNA for the CDR3 is TGCGCCAGCAGCCTGTATGCGGGGAGAGAGACCCAGTACTTC. Its translation: CASSLYAGRETQYF.